This T cell receptor (beta chain) was retrieved from a study of T cells in tuberculosis. General study findings and limits: Active tuberculosis alpha repertoires lay closer to GMM-specific TCRs than controls'. Samples were chosen by availability of cryopreserved specimens. The TCR-beta difference was not significant; alpha differences partly reflected length.

As regards this clone: The antigen is unknown.

Produced via immunoSEQ multiplex PCR; TCRdb's table is partial and in-frame only. The sample shows 30,000 to 40,000 clones, under 98% of them seen only once. This CDR3 contains 14 residues. CDR1 is SGDLS and CDR2 is YYNGEE in the germline V gene. The V gene end was trimmed by 3 bases and the J gene end by 6 bases; junction bases not matched to a gene: 5. Latent tuberculosis screening used tuberculin skin test and IGRA at entry. The specimen sequenced was PBMCs. The chain couples TRBV9 to TRBJ1-1; TRBD1 aligns across 10 bases. This TCR was sampled from a donor aged 5-35 years with latent tuberculosis or without tuberculosis infection. The CDR3 DNA sequence: TGTGCCAGCAGCGCCCGGGACAGGGGAGCTGAAGCTTTCTTT. Encoded protein: CASSARDRGAEAFF.